This T cell receptor beta chain appears in the sequencing data of a study of response to subunit inactivated influenza vaccine. V lost 0 bases, J lost 4 bases, and 10 bases lay in between. This CDR3 is 14 amino acids long. Germline CDR1 is GTSNPN and CDR2 is SVGIG (reference sequence). TCRdb re-analysed the RT-PCR reads in MiXCR, keeping a single row per CDR3 protein. The sample includes around 500,000 distinct CDR3 sequences, roughly 11% of them seen just once. In the case of this clonotype: Its matching antigen is unknown.

Study outcomes and limitations: Authors suggested few new T cells are recruited by each seasonal influenza vaccination.

V usage is TRBV30 and J usage is TRBJ1-5, with a weak D call TRBD1 (6 bases). The sequencing here drew on PBMCs from blood, taken more than 35 days after vaccination. The source of this sequence is a man aged 50 or older who received an inactivated influenza vaccine. CDR3 amino acids: CAWSVGDRNQPQHF. CDR3 DNA sequence: TGTGCCTGGAGTGTCGGAGACAGGAATCAGCCCCAGCATTTT.